One sample yielded the 22 T cell receptor beta chains listed below, sequenced in a study of T cells in Graves' hyperthyroidism and ophthalmopathy (dated by TCRdb to 2018 to 2020). Libraries were prepared through multiplex PCR. TCRdb records Illumina HiSeq 2000 as the sequencer. TCR beta CDR3 regions were amplified from RNA transcripts. For the first round of RT-PCR on the TCR CDR3, the HTBI primer set was used together with the Qiagen OneStep RT-PCR kit. Starting from the raw public reads, TCRdb applied fastp trimming at Q25, assembled clones with MiXCR and retained in-frame beta chains. Here each entry gathers all rows of one CDR3 protein and keeps the most common genes and DNA. The sample has about 300,000 distinct CDR3 sequences on record, roughly 20% of them singletons. 35% to 40% of the sample is held by the ten biggest clonotypes. What was sequenced was blood. The receptors come from a man aged 45-65 years with Graves' ophthalmopathy.

The chain couples TRBV11-2 to TRBJ2-7, with a possible D match to TRBD1 (5 bases). The ends were cut back, 1 base at V and 3 bases at J, with 10 bases in the middle. CDR3 size: 14 residues. The V gene's germline CDR1 is SGHAT and CDR2 FQNNGV. Here the CDR3 reads CASSLVAGNYEQYF. Written as DNA, the CDR3 is TGTGCCAGCAGCTTAGTGGCAGGGAACTACGAGCAGTACTTC.

This clonotype occurred a few times. V usage is TRBV6-1 and J usage is TRBJ2-3; 9 positions match TRBD2. The CDR3 length is 15 residues. V gave up 6 bases and J gave up 5 bases; unmatched junction bases: 9. Germline-derived CDR1 and CDR2 are MNHNS and SASEGT. CDR3 in DNA: TGTGCCAGCAGAGAGGGGGCTAGCGGGGTAGATACGCAGTATTTT. Amino acids: CASREGASGVDTQYF.

V is TRBV2 and J is TRBJ2-6, with 11 bases that match TRBD2. V dropped 7 bases and J dropped 0; count of bases not matched to a gene: 8. CDR1 and CDR2 from the germline V gene are SNHLY and FYNNEI. This CDR3 is built from 18 residues. The CDR3, as DNA: TGTGCCAGCACCTCGGGACTAGCGGTCCCCTCTGGGGCCAACGTCCTGACTTTC. This gives the protein CASTSGLAVPSGANVLTF.

The rearrangement joins TRBV11-2 to TRBJ2-7, with 8 bases lining up with TRBD1. Germline V gives CDR1 SGHAT, CDR2 FQNNGV. There are 15 residues in the CDR3. Trimming at V came to 6 bases and at J to 4 bases, leaving 11 bases not matched to a gene. In DNA, the CDR3 is TGTGCCAGCAGTTCAAAACAGGGGGACCTTTACGAGCAGTACTTC. This translates into CASSSKQGDLYEQYF.

The J gene is TRBJ2-1, the V gene TRBV12-3 or TRBV12-4; D remains ambiguous. The CDR3 spans 12 residues. The germline V and J ends were trimmed by 4 bases and 3 bases, with 4 bases remaining between them. The CDR3 sequence is CASSSHYNEQFF. DNA for the CDR3: TGTGCCAGCAGTTCACACTACAATGAGCAGTTCTTC.

V usage is TRBV5-8 and J usage is TRBJ2-7; the D is unclear. CDR1 is SGHTS, CDR2 YDEGEE, per germline. The V end lost 4 bases, the J end lost 4 bases, and 18 bases lay between the germline ends. The CDR3 is 15 residues long. The CDR3 nucleotides read TGTGCCAGCAGCCCCATCGGTCCGGGTTCGTACGAGCAGTACTTC. It translates to CASSPIGPGSYEQYF. The full variable domain, completed using reference TRBV5-8 and TRBJ2-7, is EAGVTQSPTHLIKTRGQQATLRCSPISGHTSVYWYQQALGLGLQFLLWYDEGEERNRGNFPPRFSGRQFPNYSSELNVNALELEDSALYLCASSPIGPGSYEQYFGPGTRLTVT.

This clonotype has at least ten counts. The chain has TRBV30 and TRBJ1-2; D call uncertain. Looked up from germline, CDR1 is GTSNPN and CDR2 is SVGIG (reference sequence). This CDR3 is 14 amino acids long. Trimming cost V 1 base and J 0 bases, with 9 bases left between them. The CDR3 sequence is CAWSAALANYGYTF. In DNA form, the CDR3 reads TGTGCCTGGAGTGCAGCACTAGCTAACTATGGCTACACCTTC.

In this sample, this clonotype turned up a few times. The CDR3 sequence: CASSEYRRLAGVETGELFF. CDR3 DNA: TGTGCCAGCAGTGAATACCGTCGGCTAGCGGGAGTTGAAACCGGGGAGCTGTTTTTT. The rearrangement links TRBV25-1 to TRBJ2-2; 10 nucleotides agree with TRBD2. The J segment lost 5 bases and the V segment lost 0 bases, leaving 12 bases of the junction unmatched. The germline V gene has CDR1 MGHDK and CDR2 SYGVNS. This CDR3 spans 19 amino acids.

The chain employs TRBV29-1 and TRBJ1-1; the match to TRBD1 covers 7 bases. The CDR3 loop spans 15 amino acids. CDR1 is SQVTM, CDR2 ANQGSEA, per germline. V gave up 6 bases and J gave up 1 base; unmatched junction bases: 11. The chain's CDR3 is CSVRGRGQENTEAFF. The CDR3 DNA sequence: TGCAGCGTCCGGGGCCGCGGACAGGAGAACACTGAAGCTTTCTTT.

V gene TRBV7-6 combines with J gene TRBJ2-3, with 8 bases that match TRBD2. Germline loops: CDR1 SGHVS, CDR2 FNYEAQ. The CDR3 is 16 amino acids. With 3 bases clipped from V and 6 bases from J, the junction kept 11 bases outside the gene matches. CDR3 protein: CASSFSSGSGTDTQYF. CDR3 nucleotides: TGTGCCAGCAGCTTTTCTAGCGGGTCGGGGACGGATACGCAGTATTTT.

This clonotype appeared many times. The rearrangement uses TRBV7-8 and TRBJ1-1; D is possibly TRBD1 (6 bases). Trimming pared 4 bases from V and 5 bases from J, leaving 14 bases between. CDR1 and CDR2 from the germline V gene are SGHVS and FQNEAQ. The length of the CDR3 is 14 residues. The CDR3 region has the DNA TGTGCCAGCAGCTACTTGGGGGCGAGAACTGAAGCTTTCTTT. It yields the protein CASSYLGARTEAFF.

The rearrangement uses TRBV27 and TRBJ2-7; 11 positions match TRBD2. This CDR3 spans 16 amino acids. The germline V gene has CDR1 MNHEY and CDR2 SMNVEV (reference sequence). V was pared by 0 bases and J by 6 bases, with 7 bases of the junction left unmatched. The CDR3 reads CASSLSTTSGRREQYF. Written as DNA, the CDR3 is TGTGCCAGCAGTTTATCGACCACTAGCGGGAGACGCGAGCAGTACTTC.

The CDR3 reads CATSRDLGLAGVTETQYF. The CDR3 coding sequence is TGTGCCACCAGCAGAGATCTGGGACTAGCGGGAGTAACGGAGACCCAGTACTTC. The chain is built from TRBV15 and TRBJ2-5; TRBD2 agrees at 14 bases. Losses at the gene ends were 0 bases for V and 5 bases for J; bases not matched to a gene: 8. Germline CDR1 is LNHNV and CDR2 is YYDKDF (reference sequence). CDR3 length: 18 residues.

The V call is TRBV7-9, the J call TRBJ1-6; D is unclear. The CDR3 sequence is 13 residues long. V was clipped by 5 bases and J by 6 bases, with 8 bases between them. Germline CDR1 reads SEHNR; CDR2 reads FQNEAQ (reference sequence). This CDR3 is CASSLDTNSPLHF. In nucleotides, the CDR3 is TGTGCCAGCAGCCTCGATACTAATTCACCCCTCCACTTT.

This clonotype was observed a few times. V usage is TRBV7-9 and J usage is TRBJ2-1; D might be TRBD1 or TRBD2, each matching 5 bases. The germline V gene has CDR1 SEHNR and CDR2 FQNEAQ (reference sequence). With 4 bases removed from V and 3 bases from J, the gap between germline ends came to 10 bases. The CDR3 consists of 14 residues. CDR3 DNA: TGTGCCAGCAGCTCCGGGACGCACTACAATGAGCAGTTCTTC. Translating gives CASSSGTHYNEQFF.

This chain links TRBV5-8 with TRBJ2-3, with 9 bases that match TRBD2. The V gene's germline CDR1 is SGHTS and CDR2 YDEGEE. CDR3 length: 17 residues. Germline trimming cut 4 bases from V and 4 bases from J; bases unmatched to any gene: 13. As DNA, the CDR3 is TGTGCCAGCAGCGGCCGCGGGGGGGGGTGGATCGCAGATACGCAGTATTTT. As protein: CASSGRGGGWIADTQYF.

Only a few counts were recorded for this clonotype. This chain joins TRBV19 and TRBJ2-7; 9 nucleotides match TRBD1. This CDR3 is 14 amino acids long. Germline V CDR1 and CDR2: LNHDA, SQIVND (reference sequence). J was trimmed by 1 base and V by 7 bases; bases with no gene match: 5. The CDR3 is CASTRTGVSYEQYF. For the CDR3, the DNA is TGTGCCAGTACCCGGACAGGGGTTTCCTACGAGCAGTACTTC. Full variable domain (remainder filled in from reference TRBV19 and TRBJ2-7): DGGITQSPKYLFRKEGQNVTLSCEQNLNHDAMYWYRQDPGQGLRLIYYSQIVNDFQKGDIAEGYSVSREKKESFPLTVTSAQKNPTAFYLCASTRTGVSYEQYFGPGTRLTVT.

The chain is built from TRBV11-2 and TRBJ1-1; D remains ambiguous. Trimming left V 5 bases short and J 12 bases short, with 19 bases between. The germline V gene has CDR1 SGHAT and CDR2 FQNNGV. The length of the CDR3 is 13 residues. CDR3 sequence (DNA): TGTGCCAGCAGCGGACCGGGCGGAGACGTGTCTTTCTTT. Its translation: CASSGPGGDVSFF.

This clonotype was counted only a few times. The chain has TRBV12-3 or TRBV12-4 and TRBJ1-5; TRBD1 agrees at 7 bases. J gave up 0 bases and V 3 bases, and 14 bases lay outside the gene matches. The CDR3 spans 19 residues. The CDR3 DNA is TGTGCCAGCAGTTTTATGGGACGCAGGGGGAGTAATAGCAATCAGCCCCAGCATTTT. The encoded protein is CASSFMGRRGSNSNQPQHF.

This clonotype has a count of ten or more. The gene calls are TRBV12-3 or TRBV12-4 and TRBJ1-2, with 8 positions matching TRBD1. With V trimmed by 4 bases and J by 6 bases, 13 bases remained unmatched. The CDR3 covers 16 residues. The CDR3 sequence: CASSYGLDRDRHGYTF. Here the CDR3 DNA reads TGTGCCAGCAGTTATGGGCTGGACAGGGATCGCCATGGCTACACCTTC.

This clonotype was seen more than once but under ten times. CDR3 in amino acids: CASSPGGLDIQYF. The CDR3, as DNA: TGTGCCAGCAGCCCAGGAGGGCTGGACATTCAGTACTTC. The chain links TRBV9 to TRBJ2-4, with a weak D call TRBD2 (6 bases). Looked up from germline, CDR1 is SGDLS and CDR2 is YYNGEE. Trimming removed 4 bases at V and 8 bases at J, with 13 bases between. The CDR3 contains 13 residues.

This clonotype showed up just a few times. V usage is TRBV27 and J usage is TRBJ1-5; 9 nucleotides agree with TRBD1. The V and J ends lost 7 bases and 5 bases, in that order; junction bases with no gene match: 6. There are 14 residues in the CDR3. Germline loops: CDR1 MNHEY, CDR2 SMNVEV (reference sequence). The chain's CDR3 is CASKSTGGDQPQHF. The CDR3 nucleotides are TGTGCCAGCAAATCTACAGGGGGCGATCAGCCCCAGCATTTT.